This T cell receptor beta chain is drawn from a study of shared clonotypes between healthy human individuals. Clones were sequenced by immunoSEQ multiplex PCR, and TCRdb holds only the in-frame ones, with some missing. The table lists some 2.3 million clones, approximately 95% of them singletons. There are 14 residues in the CDR3. CDR1 is LNHNV and CDR2 is YYDKDF in the germline V gene (reference sequence). V gave up 3 bases and J gave up 2 bases, with 11 bases separating them. The sample consisted of naive CD4+ T cells from PBMCs. Documented subset: CD45RA+ positively selected. The chain joins TRBV15 to TRBJ2-7; the D is unclear. The TCR was taken from a man aged 18 to 35 in good health. Some clones in this sample may be carry-over from other donors' samples. CDR3 sequence (DNA): TGTGCCACCAGCAGGGATAAGGGTACCTACGAGCAGTACTTC. Protein product: CATSRDKGTYEQYF.